The rows below give T cell receptor beta chains drawn from one sample of a study of technical replicates of blood from several donors. Only in-frame clones appear in the TCRdb table, and some are missing; sequencing was by immunoSEQ multiplex PCR. This table holds roughly 90,000 clones, under 95% found once. Sequencing was carried out using T cells isolated from PBMCs. The receptors were gathered from a human donor in good health. Each CDR3 is given with its conserved first and last residue. A D gene is named only where the DNA matches it firmly. Size tells how often a clone was seen (once, few, many) or the class of an expanded clone, and some rows leave it out.

clone_size: .
j_call: TRBJ1-1
d_call: TRBD1
v_call: TRBV7-9
cdr3_aa: CASSLGDRAMNTEAFF
cdr3_nt: TGTGCCAGCAGCTTAGGGGACAGAGCCATGAACACTGAAGCTTTCTTT

clone_size: .
j_call: TRBJ2-7
d_call: TRBD1
v_call: TRBV11-2
cdr3_aa: CASSETGRSYEQYF
cdr3_nt: TGTGCCAGCAGCGAGACAGGGCGCTCCTACGAGCAGTACTTC

clone_size: .
j_call: TRBJ2-2
d_call: TRBD2
v_call: TRBV19
cdr3_aa: CASTKWTSGRANTGELFF
cdr3_nt: TGTGCCAGTACAAAATGGACTAGCGGGAGGGCCAACACCGGGGAGCTGTTTTTT

clone_size: few
j_call: TRBJ2-6
d_call: .
v_call: TRBV7-9
cdr3_aa: CASSFRGAVGANVLTF
cdr3_nt: TGTGCCAGCAGCTTTCGGGGGGCGGTTGGGGCCAACGTCCTGACTTTC

clone_size: .
j_call: TRBJ2-2
d_call: TRBD1
v_call: TRBV7-3
cdr3_aa: CASSPAGQGRGGELFF
cdr3_nt: TGTGCCAGCAGCCCGGCGGGACAGGGGAGGGGCGGGGAGCTGTTTTTT

clone_size: .
j_call: TRBJ1-2
d_call: TRBD1
v_call: TRBV2
cdr3_aa: CASSSPGQGGTNYGYTF
cdr3_nt: TGTGCCAGCAGTTCACCGGGACAGGGCGGAACTAACTATGGCTACACCTTC

clone_size: .
j_call: TRBJ2-5
d_call: TRBD2
v_call: TRBV7-2
cdr3_aa: CASSLSSSGGAKRPQYF
cdr3_nt: TGTGCCAGCAGCTTAAGTTCTAGCGGGGGAGCAAAGAGACCCCAGTACTTC

clone_size: .
j_call: TRBJ2-7
d_call: TRBD1
v_call: TRBV7-8
cdr3_aa: CASSKYDRGPDEQYF
cdr3_nt: TGTGCCAGCAGCAAGTATGACAGGGGGCCAGACGAGCAGTACTTC

clone_size: .
j_call: TRBJ2-3
d_call: .
v_call: TRBV4-1
cdr3_aa: CASSHDMTVTSSQYF
cdr3_nt: TGCGCCAGCAGCCATGATATGACTGTGACTTCGTCGCAGTATTTT

clone_size: .
j_call: TRBJ2-3
d_call: .
v_call: TRBV18
cdr3_aa: CASSPPVGGPHTDTQYF
cdr3_nt: TGTGCCAGCTCACCCCCGGTGGGAGGTCCCCACACAGATACGCAGTATTTT

clone_size: once
j_call: TRBJ2-3
d_call: .
v_call: TRBV9
cdr3_aa: CASSPSRGLTDTQYF
cdr3_nt: TGTGCCAGCAGCCCATCCCGCGGCCTCACAGATACGCAGTATTTT

clone_size: .
j_call: TRBJ1-2
d_call: .
v_call: TRBV9
cdr3_aa: CASSVQNYGYTF
cdr3_nt: TGTGCCAGCAGCGTACAGAACTATGGCTACACCTTC

clone_size: .
j_call: TRBJ2-3
d_call: .
v_call: TRBV6-1
cdr3_aa: CASLRADTQYF
cdr3_nt: TGTGCCAGCTTACGGGCAGATACGCAGTATTTT

clone_size: .
j_call: TRBJ2-7
d_call: TRBD1
v_call: TRBV10-3
cdr3_aa: CAISDLQGDYEQYF
cdr3_nt: TGTGCCATCAGTGACTTACAGGGGGACTACGAGCAGTACTTC

clone_size: .
j_call: TRBJ1-6
d_call: TRBD1
v_call: TRBV5-1
cdr3_aa: CASSPGQGSNSPLHF
cdr3_nt: TGCGCCAGCAGCCCGGGACAGGGGTCGAATTCACCCCTCCACTTT

clone_size: .
j_call: TRBJ2-1
d_call: .
v_call: TRBV5-1
cdr3_aa: CASSLVQSYNEQFF
cdr3_nt: TGCGCCAGCAGCTTGGTGCAGTCCTACAATGAGCAGTTCTTC

clone_size: .
j_call: TRBJ1-2
d_call: TRBD1
v_call: TRBV2
cdr3_aa: CASSKDRAGYTF
cdr3_nt: TGTGCCAGCAGTAAGGACAGGGCTGGCTACACCTTC

clone_size: .
j_call: TRBJ2-7
d_call: TRBD1
v_call: TRBV5-6
cdr3_aa: CASSTRQGSYEQYF
cdr3_nt: TGTGCCAGCAGCACGAGACAGGGATCCTACGAGCAGTACTTC

clone_size: .
j_call: TRBJ1-1
d_call: TRBD1
v_call: TRBV18
cdr3_aa: CASSPRTGGGNTEAFF
cdr3_nt: TGTGCCAGCTCACCTCGAACAGGGGGCGGTAACACTGAAGCTTTCTTT

clone_size: .
j_call: TRBJ1-2
d_call: .
v_call: TRBV18
cdr3_aa: CASSPPQGLDYGYTF
cdr3_nt: TGTGCCAGCTCACCACCCCAGGGTCTGGACTATGGCTACACCTTC

clone_size: .
j_call: TRBJ2-2
d_call: .
v_call: TRBV9
cdr3_aa: CASSMKIGLDSNTGELFF
cdr3_nt: TGTGCCAGCAGCATGAAAATCGGGCTCGACAGTAACACCGGGGAGCTGTTTTTT

clone_size: .
j_call: TRBJ2-2
d_call: TRBD1
v_call: TRBV28
cdr3_aa: CASNPTGGGGMGTGELFF
cdr3_nt: TGTGCCAGCAACCCGACAGGGGGGGGAGGTATGGGCACCGGGGAGCTGTTTTTT

clone_size: .
j_call: TRBJ2-2
d_call: .
v_call: TRBV27
cdr3_aa: CASSFSPDSNTGELFF
cdr3_nt: TGTGCCAGCAGTTTTTCGCCGGACTCGAACACCGGGGAGCTGTTTTTT

clone_size: .
j_call: TRBJ1-4
d_call: TRBD1
v_call: TRBV18
cdr3_aa: CASSPVTGDEKLFF
cdr3_nt: TGTGCCAGCTCACCAGTGACAGGGGATGAAAAACTGTTTTTT

clone_size: few
j_call: TRBJ2-2
d_call: .
v_call: TRBV19
cdr3_aa: CANRTENTGELFF
cdr3_nt: TGTGCCAATAGGACAGAGAACACCGGGGAGCTGTTTTTT

clone_size: .
j_call: TRBJ1-2
d_call: TRBD1
v_call: TRBV29-1
cdr3_aa: CSVYRQGANGYTF
cdr3_nt: TGCAGCGTGTACCGACAGGGGGCAAATGGCTACACCTTC

clone_size: few
j_call: TRBJ1-5
d_call: .
v_call: TRBV19
cdr3_aa: CASSQGLSQPQHF
cdr3_nt: TGTGCCAGTAGTCAAGGACTCAGTCAGCCCCAGCATTTT

clone_size: .
j_call: TRBJ1-1
d_call: TRBD1
v_call: TRBV18
cdr3_aa: CASSPLDRAGTEAFF
cdr3_nt: TGTGCCAGCTCACCGTTAGACAGGGCAGGCACTGAAGCTTTCTTT